The entry that follows covers one T cell receptor (beta chain) sequence. Its antigen is unidentified. Clones were sequenced by immunoSEQ multiplex PCR, and TCRdb holds only the in-frame ones, with some missing. Among 20,000 to 25,000 clones, about four fifths were seen once, and the ten largest hold 30% to 40%. Trimming left V 1 base short and J 1 base short, with 11 bases between. The CDR3 sequence is 16 residues long. Germline V gene data show CDR1 as SEHNR and CDR2 as FQNEAQ (reference sequence). The sample originates from a study of T cell clones after liver transplantation. Study summary: Samples came from ITN030ST, which attempted immunosuppression withdrawal within 2 years of liver transplantation.

Study observations and caveats: Small, mixed patient groups and varying post-transplant times limit these conclusions.

The rearrangement uses TRBV7-9 and TRBJ1-5; D is perhaps TRBD1 (6 bases). The sequencing here drew on CD8+ T cells from blood, taken approximately 54 months after liver transplant. The TCR originated in a human patient who received a liver transplant. Part of the T cell pool may stem from the graft donor. The CDR3 sequence: CASSLGGGTSNQPQHF. Here the CDR3 DNA reads TGTGCCAGCAGCTTAGGAGGTGGGACAAGCAATCAGCCCCAGCATTTT. The entire variable domain, with the rest obtained from reference TRBV7-9 and TRBJ1-5, is as follows: DTGVSQNPRHKITKRGQNVTFRCDPISEHNRLYWYRQTLGQGPEFLTYFQNEAQLEKSRLLSDRFSAERPKGSFSTLEIQRTEQGDSAMYLCASSLGGGTSNQPQHFGDGTRLSIL.